These T cell receptor beta chains were read from a single sample in a study of graft-versus-host responses after intestinal transplantation. Antigen specificity for these receptors is unknown. Profiling relied on immunoSEQ multiplex PCR, and the TCRdb table lists in-frame clones only, not all of them. The sample records 80,000 to 100,000 clones, under 95% being singletons. Sequencing used unstimulated CD8+ T cells sorted from spleen or lymph node cells, obtained before transplant. These receptors were collected from a human donor who was the organ donor for an intestinal transplant. CDR3s leave out the opening cysteine and the closing phenylalanine or tryptophan.

ASSLKVSGGAWSYEQY | TRBV27
ASSQGGGNEQF | TRBV7-7
ASSPPVSGNTIY | TRBV9
AIGEGGLEGYT | TRBV6-5
ASSLAGGGTEAF | TRBV7-6
ASSTGTDTQY | TRBV6-6
ASSSPGGLNEQY | TRBV7-9
ASSSTRQARALV | TRBV6-1
ASTDLGTNEKLF | TRBV6-5
ASSFRGQNYEQY | TRBV28
ASSQEAGEGEKLF | TRBV4-1
ASSDGLAGIQETQY | TRBV10-2
ASSLGPRGEQY | TRBV5-1
ASSHHSGGLFADTQY | TRBV4-2
ASSLTGGLAGGNEQF | TRBV7-3
ASSVAGRGGETQY | TRBV9
SGEGFQTNSNQPQH | TRBV29-1
ASSETSRDYNEQF | TRBV6-1
AWSPPRSYEQY | TRBV30
ASSVKGTSGLKNTGELF | TRBV2
ASSNGGGYEQY | TRBV5-8
ASSVGVAGGGTDTQY | TRBV9
ASSQFGDDRGNYGYT | TRBV23-1
ASSQEFSRGGNEKLF | TRBV4-2
ASSLWDRVNTEAF | TRBV5-1
ASSSIYIPGTGSDTQY | TRBV11-2
ASSRGSYEQY | TRBV5-8
ASSEEFSLDEQF | TRBV11-1
ASSRWTLRKMNTEAF | TRBV28
ASSPGTGFNYGYT | TRBV9
ASSSRTGETQY | TRBV9
ASSQGVRGGTEAF | TRBV4-1
ASSLSFGQTMSNIQY | TRBV5-1
ASSLKIAGELF | TRBV13
AWSPSEGYLGTDTQY | TRBV30
ASSLDAAGSDTQY | TRBV5-1
ASSLWQGVYT | TRBV5-8
ASSSLQGQDEQY | TRBV28
ASPSGRAGDTQY | TRBV2
ASSYSNRGTNEKLF | TRBV6-6
ASSVDHRGTLSGANVLT | TRBV9
ASSQEAGDSYNEQF | TRBV4-1
ASSLAPQGQGKYGYT | TRBV7-9
ASGFHPRTSHPDTQY | TRBV12-5
ASSTLGQGGNEQY | TRBV6-1
ASSQVSSGTLYEQY | TRBV4-2
ASSPWTTISEKLF | TRBV5-1
SAHQRGRYGYT | TRBV29-1
ASSPRGIAATWYNEQF | TRBV7-3
ASSFGTVLEQF | TRBV6-6
ASSEYKVGGPNNEQF | TRBV6-4
ASSTHTGVRDTIY | TRBV6-1
ASGYTTSGSLF | TRBV12-5
ASSHPGLAGANEQF | TRBV4-2
ASRPQGAGMNTEAF | TRBV27
ASSQVSGDRGYEQY | TRBV4-1
ASSPSGNSYNEQF | TRBV7-6
ATSRGTGIDEAF | TRBV15
ASIGGPLSTEAF | TRBV12-5